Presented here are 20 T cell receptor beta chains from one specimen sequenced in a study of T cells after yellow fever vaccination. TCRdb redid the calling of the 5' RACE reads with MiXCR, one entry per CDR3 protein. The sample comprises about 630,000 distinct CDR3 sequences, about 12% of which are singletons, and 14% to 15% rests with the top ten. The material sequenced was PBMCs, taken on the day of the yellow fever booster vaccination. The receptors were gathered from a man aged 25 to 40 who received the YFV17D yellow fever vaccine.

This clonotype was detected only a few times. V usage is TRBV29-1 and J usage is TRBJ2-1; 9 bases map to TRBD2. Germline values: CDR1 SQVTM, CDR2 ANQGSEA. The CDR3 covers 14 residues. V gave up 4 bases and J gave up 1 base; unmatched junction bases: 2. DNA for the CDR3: TGCAGCGTTGTTACTAGCGGGTCCTACAATGAGCAGTTCTTC. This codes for CSVVTSGSYNEQFF.

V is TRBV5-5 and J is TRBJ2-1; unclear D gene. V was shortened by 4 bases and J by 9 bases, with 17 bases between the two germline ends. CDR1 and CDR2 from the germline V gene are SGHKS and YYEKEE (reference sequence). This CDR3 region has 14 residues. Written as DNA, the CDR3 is TGTGCCAGCAGCCAAGGCAGCTGGAGCAGTGAGCAGTTCTTC. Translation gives CASSQGSWSSEQFF.

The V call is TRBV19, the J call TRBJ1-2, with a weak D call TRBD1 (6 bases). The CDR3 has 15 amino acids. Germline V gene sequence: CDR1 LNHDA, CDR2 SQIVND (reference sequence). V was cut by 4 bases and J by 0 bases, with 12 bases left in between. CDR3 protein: CASSTTGNPNYGYTF. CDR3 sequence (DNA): TGTGCCAGTAGTACTACAGGGAACCCTAACTATGGCTACACCTTC.

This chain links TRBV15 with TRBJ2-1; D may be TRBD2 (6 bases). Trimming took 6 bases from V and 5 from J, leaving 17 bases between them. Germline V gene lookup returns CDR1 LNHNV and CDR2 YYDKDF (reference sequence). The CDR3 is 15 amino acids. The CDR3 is CATRTSGLLNNEQFF. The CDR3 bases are TGTGCCACCAGGACCTCGGGACTCTTAAACAATGAGCAGTTCTTC. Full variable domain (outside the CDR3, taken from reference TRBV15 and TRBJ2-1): DAMVIQNPRYQVTQFGKPVTLSCSQTLNHNVMYWYQQKSSQAPKLLFHYYDKDFNNEADTPDNFQSRRPNTSFCFLDIRSPGLGDTAMYLCATRTSGLLNNEQFFGPGTRLTVL.

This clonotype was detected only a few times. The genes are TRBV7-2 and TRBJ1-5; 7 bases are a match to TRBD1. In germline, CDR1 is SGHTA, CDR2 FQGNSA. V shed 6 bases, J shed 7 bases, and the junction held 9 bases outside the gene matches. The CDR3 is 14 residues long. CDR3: CASRRQGKGQPQHF. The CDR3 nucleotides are TGTGCCAGCAGGCGACAGGGTAAAGGCCAGCCCCAGCATTTT.

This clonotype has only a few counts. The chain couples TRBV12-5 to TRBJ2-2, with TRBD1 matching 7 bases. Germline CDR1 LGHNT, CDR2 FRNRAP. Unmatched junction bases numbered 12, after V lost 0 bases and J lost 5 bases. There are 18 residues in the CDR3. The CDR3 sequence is CASGLVRGQTIRTGELFF. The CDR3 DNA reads TGTGCTAGTGGTTTGGTACGGGGACAGACAATAAGGACCGGGGAGCTGTTTTTT.

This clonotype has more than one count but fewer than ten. CDR3 loop: CAISESLKPRDGYTF. The CDR3 region has the DNA TGTGCCATCAGTGAGTCGTTGAAACCGCGGGATGGCTACACCTTC. The gene calls are TRBV10-3 and TRBJ1-2; D is uncertain. Deletions cut 0 bases from V and 6 bases from J, with 14 bases between. The V gene's germline CDR1 is ENHRY and CDR2 SYGVKD. There are 15 residues in the CDR3.

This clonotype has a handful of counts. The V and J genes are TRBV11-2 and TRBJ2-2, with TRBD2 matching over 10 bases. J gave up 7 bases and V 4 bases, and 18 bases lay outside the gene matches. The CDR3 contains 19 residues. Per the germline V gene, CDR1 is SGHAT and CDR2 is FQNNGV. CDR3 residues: CASSSRTDLSGRTVGELFF. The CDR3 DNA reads TGTGCCAGCAGCTCACGGACGGATCTTAGCGGGAGGACGGTCGGGGAGCTGTTTTTT.

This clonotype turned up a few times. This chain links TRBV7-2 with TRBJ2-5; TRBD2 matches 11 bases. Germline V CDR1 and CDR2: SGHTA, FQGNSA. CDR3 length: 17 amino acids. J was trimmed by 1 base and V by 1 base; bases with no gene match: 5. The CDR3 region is CASSLGLAGPSQETQYF. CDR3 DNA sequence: TGTGCCAGCAGCTTAGGACTAGCGGGACCCTCCCAAGAGACCCAGTACTTC.

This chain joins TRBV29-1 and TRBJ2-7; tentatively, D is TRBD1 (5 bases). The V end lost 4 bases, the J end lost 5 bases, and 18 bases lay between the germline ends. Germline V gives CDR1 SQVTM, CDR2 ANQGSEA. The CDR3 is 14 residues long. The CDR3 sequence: CSVVGLAGSNEQYF. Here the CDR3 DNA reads TGCAGCGTTGTAGGTTTGGCAGGGTCTAACGAGCAGTACTTC.

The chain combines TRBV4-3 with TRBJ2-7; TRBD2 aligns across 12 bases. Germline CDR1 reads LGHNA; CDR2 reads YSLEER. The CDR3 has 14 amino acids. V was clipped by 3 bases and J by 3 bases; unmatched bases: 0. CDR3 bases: TGCGCCAGCAGCCAGACTAGCGGGGGCTACGAGCAGTACTTC. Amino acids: CASSQTSGGYEQYF.

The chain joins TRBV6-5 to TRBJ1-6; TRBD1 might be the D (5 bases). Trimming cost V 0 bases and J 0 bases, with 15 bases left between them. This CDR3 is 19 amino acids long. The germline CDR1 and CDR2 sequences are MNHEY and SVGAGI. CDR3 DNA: TGTGCCAGCAGTTACTCCCCCTCACAGGAAGTCTCCTATAATTCACCCCTCCACTTT. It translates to CASSYSPSQEVSYNSPLHF.

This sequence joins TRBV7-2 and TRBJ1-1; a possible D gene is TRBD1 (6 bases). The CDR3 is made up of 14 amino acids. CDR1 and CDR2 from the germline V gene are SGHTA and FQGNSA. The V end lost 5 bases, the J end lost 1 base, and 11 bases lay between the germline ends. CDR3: CASSRIQGNTEAFF. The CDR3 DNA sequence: TGTGCCAGCAGCCGGATACAGGGGAACACTGAAGCTTTCTTT.

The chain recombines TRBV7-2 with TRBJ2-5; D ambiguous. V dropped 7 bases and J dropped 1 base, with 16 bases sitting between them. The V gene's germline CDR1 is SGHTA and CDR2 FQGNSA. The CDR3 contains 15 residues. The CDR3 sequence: CASTPQSDFQETQYF. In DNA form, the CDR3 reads TGTGCCAGCACCCCCCAGAGCGATTTCCAAGAGACCCAGTACTTC. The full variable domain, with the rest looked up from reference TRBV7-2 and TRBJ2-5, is GAGVSQSPSNKVTEKGKDVELRCDPISGHTALYWYRQSLGQGLEFLIYFQGNSAPDKSGLPSDRFSAERTGGSVSTLTIQRTQQEDSAVYLCASTPQSDFQETQYFGPGTRLLVL.

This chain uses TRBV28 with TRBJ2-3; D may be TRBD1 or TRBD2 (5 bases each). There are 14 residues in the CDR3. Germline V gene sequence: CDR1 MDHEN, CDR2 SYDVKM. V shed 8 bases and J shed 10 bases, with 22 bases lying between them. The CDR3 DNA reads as TGTGCCAGCTTTCGACCACTCGGGGCCGATCCGCAGTATTTT. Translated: CASFRPLGADPQYF.

In nucleotides, the CDR3 is TGTGCCAGCAGCCTCGACAGGGACTACGAGCAGTACTTC. This translates into CASSLDRDYEQYF. The genes are TRBV27 and TRBJ2-7; 7 nucleotides agree with TRBD1. The CDR3 totals 13 residues. The J segment lost 3 bases and the V segment lost 6 bases, leaving 5 bases of the junction unmatched. Germline V lookup: CDR1 MNHEY, CDR2 SMNVEV (reference sequence).

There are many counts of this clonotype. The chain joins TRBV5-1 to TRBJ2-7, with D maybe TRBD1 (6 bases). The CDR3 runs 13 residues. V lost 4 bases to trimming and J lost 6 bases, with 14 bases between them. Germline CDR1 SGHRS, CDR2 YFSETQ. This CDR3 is CASSNLQGSEQYF. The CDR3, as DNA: TGCGCCAGCAGCAACCTACAGGGCAGCGAGCAGTACTTC.

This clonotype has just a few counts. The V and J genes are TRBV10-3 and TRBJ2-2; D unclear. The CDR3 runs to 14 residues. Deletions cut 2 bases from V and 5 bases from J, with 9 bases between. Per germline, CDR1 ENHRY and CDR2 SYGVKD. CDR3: CAISEPGGTGELFF. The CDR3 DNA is TGTGCCATCAGTGAGCCAGGTGGGACCGGGGAGCTGTTTTTT.

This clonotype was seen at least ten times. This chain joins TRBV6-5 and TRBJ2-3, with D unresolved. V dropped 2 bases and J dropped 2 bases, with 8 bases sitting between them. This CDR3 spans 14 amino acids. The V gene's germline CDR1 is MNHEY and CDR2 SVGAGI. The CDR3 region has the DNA TGTGCCAGCAGTTACAGCCAGATCACAGATACGCAGTATTTT. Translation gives CASSYSQITDTQYF.

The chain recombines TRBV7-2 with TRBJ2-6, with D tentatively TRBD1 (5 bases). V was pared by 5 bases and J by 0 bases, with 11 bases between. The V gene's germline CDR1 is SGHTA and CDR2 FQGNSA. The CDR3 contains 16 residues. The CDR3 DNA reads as TGTGCCAGCAGCCAGGGAACACACTCTGGGGCCAACGTCCTGACTTTC. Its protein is CASSQGTHSGANVLTF. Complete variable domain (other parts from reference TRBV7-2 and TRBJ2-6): GAGVSQSPSNKVTEKGKDVELRCDPISGHTALYWYRQSLGQGLEFLIYFQGNSAPDKSGLPSDRFSAERTGGSVSTLTIQRTQQEDSAVYLCASSQGTHSGANVLTFGAGSRLTVL.